Following are 13 T cell receptor beta chains from one sample sequenced in a study of OX40 agonist ivuxolimab in advanced cancers. The library was built by means of the immunoSEQ multiplex PCR assay. Held by TCRdb, this immuneACCESS table contains in-frame sequences only and omits some clones. Under half of the omission traces to an unresolved V gene where checked; the cause of the rest is unknown. The sample has about 73,000 clones on record, 70% to 90% of them singletons. The ten largest clones capture 9.5% to 13% of the sample. The sample here was CD4+ or CD8+ T cells sorted from blood, taken in a trial of the OX40 agonist ivuxolimab. The source of these receptors is an adult with an advanced solid tumor such as melanoma, head and neck, liver or kidney cancer.

The chain recombines TRBV21-1 with TRBJ1-1. TRBV21-1 is flagged as a pseudogene. The CDR3 consists of 14 residues. The CDR3 DNA reads as TGTGCCAGCAGCAAATATGCGCGGAACCCCCCAGCTTTCTTT. Its protein product is CASSKYARNPPAFF.

This chain uses TRBV19 with TRBJ2-1; tentatively, D is TRBD1 or TRBD2 (5 bases each). The length of the CDR3 is 15 residues. V was pared by 0 bases and J by 1 base, with 7 bases between. CDR1 LNHDA and CDR2 SQIVND come from the germline V gene (reference sequence). This chain's CDR3 is CASSIDWGSYNEQFF. CDR3 in DNA: TGTGCCAGTAGTATAGACTGGGGGTCCTACAATGAGCAGTTCTTC.

This chain connects TRBV4-1 to TRBJ2-7; D may be TRBD1 or TRBD2 (5 bases each). V was clipped by 2 bases and J by 3 bases, with 8 bases between them. This CDR3 spans 13 amino acids. Germline CDR1 reads MGHRA; CDR2 reads YSYEKL. CDR3 residues: CASSQWDHYEQYF. Written as DNA, the CDR3 is TGCGCCAGCAGCCAATGGGACCACTACGAGCAGTACTTC.

The rearrangement joins TRBV19 to TRBJ2-7; D gene unclear. Per the germline V gene, CDR1 is LNHDA and CDR2 is SQIVND (reference sequence). Trimming left V 5 bases short and J 4 bases short, with 15 bases between. The CDR3 contains 14 residues. The CDR3: CASSRTVSMYEQYF. CDR3 DNA sequence: TGTGCCAGTAGTCGGACGGTGTCAATGTACGAGCAGTACTTC.

The chain joins TRBV9 to TRBJ2-5; 7 positions agree with TRBD2. Germline CDR1 and CDR2: SGDLS and YYNGEE. J lost 5 bases, V lost 3 bases, and 7 bases had no gene match. The CDR3 covers 14 residues. The CDR3, as DNA: TGTGCCAGCAGCGCCAAACTAGCGACGGAGACCCAGTACTTC. As protein: CASSAKLATETQYF.

The chain carries TRBV27 and TRBJ2-1; 8 nucleotides line up with TRBD2. This CDR3 contains 14 residues. Germline lookup yields CDR1 MNHEY and CDR2 SMNVEV (reference sequence). Losses at the gene ends were 2 bases for V and 5 bases for J; bases not matched to a gene: 2. DNA for the CDR3: TGTGCCAGCAGTTTAGCGGGAGGCCACAATGAGCAGTTCTTC. Translating gives CASSLAGGHNEQFF.

This clone appeared once. Within the sample, other DNA sequences also encode this same CDR3. V and J are TRBV14 and TRBJ2-2; D unresolved. From germline, CDR1 is SGHDN and CDR2 FVKESK. The CDR3 consists of 13 residues. The V end lost 4 bases, the J end lost 3 bases, and 6 bases lay between the germline ends. CDR3 sequence reads: CASSPQDTGELFF. The CDR3 region has the DNA TGTGCCAGCAGCCCACAAGACACCGGGGAGCTGTTTTTT.

This chain uses TRBV28 with TRBJ2-1, with 12 bases lining up with TRBD2. With V trimmed by 2 bases and J by 5 bases, 10 bases remained unmatched. Germline CDR1 is MDHEN and CDR2 is SYDVKM. This CDR3 is 18 amino acids long. The CDR3 coding sequence is TGTGCCAGCAGTTTAACGACTAGCGGGAGTATCATCAACAATGAGCAGTTCTTC. Translation: CASSLTTSGSIINNEQFF.

The rearrangement joins TRBV6-6 to TRBJ2-1; perhaps TRBD2 as D (7 bases). The germline CDR1 and CDR2 sequences are MNHNY and SVGAGI (reference sequence). The V end lost 6 bases, the J end lost 4 bases, and 16 bases lay between the germline ends. The CDR3 totals 15 residues. The CDR3 region is CASSQGLAAYNEQFF. Written as DNA, the CDR3 is TGTGCCAGCAGCCAGGGGCTAGCGGCGTACAATGAGCAGTTCTTC.

This clone was observed a single time. The genes are TRBV27 and TRBJ2-5; TRBD1 matches at 9 bases. The J call may be incorrect, as the DNA end agrees better with TRBJ2-7. This CDR3 contains 15 residues. Germline loops: CDR1 MNHEY, CDR2 SMNVEV (reference sequence). CDR3 loop: CASSSWTGASYEQYF. The CDR3 bases are TGTGCCAGCAGCAGCTGGACAGGGGCATCCTACGAGCAGTACTTC.

CDR3: CASSPGWGRGAGELFF. The CDR3 DNA is TGTGCCAGCAGCCCCGGCTGGGGGCGGGGAGCCGGGGAGCTGTTTTTT. This chain joins TRBV11-2 and TRBJ2-2, with D perhaps matching TRBD1 or TRBD2 (6 bases each). V lost 5 bases, J lost 6 bases, and 19 bases lay in between. CDR1 is SGHAT and CDR2 is FQNNGV in the germline V gene. The CDR3 length is 16 residues.

This clone was found once. This chain joins TRBV11-2 and TRBJ2-1; 11 bases are shared with TRBD2. This CDR3 is 18 amino acids long. V gave up 1 base and J gave up 2 bases; unmatched junction bases: 7. Germline V lookup: CDR1 SGHAT, CDR2 FQNNGV. Here the CDR3 reads CASSLGLAGPGAYNEQFF. The DNA for the CDR3 is TGTGCCAGCAGCTTAGGACTAGCGGGGCCCGGGGCCTACAATGAGCAGTTCTTC.

Of note for this clone: This sample includes further DNA sequences coding for the same CDR3. The chain uses TRBV4-1 and TRBJ2-7; D tentatively fits TRBD1 or TRBD2 (6 bases each). Trimming took 1 base from V and 1 from J, leaving 11 bases between them. The CDR3 length is 15 residues. CDR1 MGHRA and CDR2 YSYEKL come from the germline V gene. CDR3 residues: CASSQGTGASYEQYF. For the CDR3, the DNA is TGCGCCAGCAGCCAAGGAACGGGGGCGTCCTACGAGCAGTACTTC.